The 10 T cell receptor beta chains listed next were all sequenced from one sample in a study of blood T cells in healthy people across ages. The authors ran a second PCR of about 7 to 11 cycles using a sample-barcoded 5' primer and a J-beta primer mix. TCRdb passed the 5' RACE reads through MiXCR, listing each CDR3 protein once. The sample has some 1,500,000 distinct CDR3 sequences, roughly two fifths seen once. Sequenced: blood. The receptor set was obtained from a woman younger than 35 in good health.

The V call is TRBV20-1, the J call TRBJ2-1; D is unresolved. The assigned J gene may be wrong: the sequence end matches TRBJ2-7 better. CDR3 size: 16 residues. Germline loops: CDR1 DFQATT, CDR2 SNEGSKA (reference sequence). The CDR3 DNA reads TGCAGTGCAAGGAGCCCGGGCCGCCTTTCCTACAATGAGCAGTACTTC. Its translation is CSARSPGRLSYNEQYF.

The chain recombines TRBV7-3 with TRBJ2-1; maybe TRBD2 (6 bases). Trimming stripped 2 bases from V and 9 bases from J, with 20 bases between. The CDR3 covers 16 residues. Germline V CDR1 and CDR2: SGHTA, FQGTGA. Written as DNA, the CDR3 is TGTGCCAGCAGCTTAGTCTACGGACTAAAAACGGGTGAGCAGTTCTTC. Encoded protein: CASSLVYGLKTGEQFF. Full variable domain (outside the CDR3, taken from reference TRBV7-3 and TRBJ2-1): GAGVSQTPSNKVTEKGKYVELRCDPISGHTALYWYRQSLGQGPEFLIYFQGTGAADDSGLPNDRFFAVRPEGSVSTLKIQRTERGDSAVYLCASSLVYGLKTGEQFFGPGTRLTVL.

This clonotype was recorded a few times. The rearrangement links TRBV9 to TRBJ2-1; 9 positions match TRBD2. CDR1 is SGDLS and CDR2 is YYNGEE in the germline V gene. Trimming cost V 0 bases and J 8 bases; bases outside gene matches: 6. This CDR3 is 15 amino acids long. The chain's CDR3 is CASSVDLAGTDEQFF. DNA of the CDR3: TGTGCCAGCAGCGTAGACCTAGCGGGGACGGATGAGCAGTTCTTC.

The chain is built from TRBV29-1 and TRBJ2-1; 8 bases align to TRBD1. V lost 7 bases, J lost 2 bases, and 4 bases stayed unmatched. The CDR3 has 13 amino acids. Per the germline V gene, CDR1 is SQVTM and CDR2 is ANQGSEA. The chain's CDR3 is CSAGQGTYNEQFF. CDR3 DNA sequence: TGCAGCGCTGGACAGGGTACCTACAATGAGCAGTTCTTC.

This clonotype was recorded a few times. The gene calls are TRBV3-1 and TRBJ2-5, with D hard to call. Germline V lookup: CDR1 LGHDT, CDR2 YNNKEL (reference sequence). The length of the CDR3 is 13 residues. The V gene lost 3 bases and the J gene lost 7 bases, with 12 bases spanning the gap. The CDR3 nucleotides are TGTGCCAGCAGCCACCTTTGGGATGGGACCCAGTACTTC. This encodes CASSHLWDGTQYF.

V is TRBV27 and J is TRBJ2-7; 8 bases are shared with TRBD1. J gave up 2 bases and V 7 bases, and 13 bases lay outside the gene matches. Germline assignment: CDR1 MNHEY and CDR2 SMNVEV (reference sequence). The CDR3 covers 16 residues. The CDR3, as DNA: TGTGCCAGCAAACGTTACGGACAGGGTGAGGCCTACGAGCAGTACTTC. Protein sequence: CASKRYGQGEAYEQYF.

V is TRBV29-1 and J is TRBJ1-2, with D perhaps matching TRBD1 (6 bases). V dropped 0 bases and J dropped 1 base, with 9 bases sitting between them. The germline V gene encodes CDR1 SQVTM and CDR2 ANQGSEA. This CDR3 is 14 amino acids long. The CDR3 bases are TGCAGCGTTGAAGAGGAGGGGGATAACTATGGCTACACCTTC. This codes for CSVEEEGDNYGYTF.

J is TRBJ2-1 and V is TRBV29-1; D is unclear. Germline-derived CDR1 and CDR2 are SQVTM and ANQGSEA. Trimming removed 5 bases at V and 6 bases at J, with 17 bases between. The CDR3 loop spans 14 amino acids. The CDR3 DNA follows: TGCAGCGTTATTTGGCTCTTAAAATTCAATGAGCAGTTCTTC. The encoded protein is CSVIWLLKFNEQFF.

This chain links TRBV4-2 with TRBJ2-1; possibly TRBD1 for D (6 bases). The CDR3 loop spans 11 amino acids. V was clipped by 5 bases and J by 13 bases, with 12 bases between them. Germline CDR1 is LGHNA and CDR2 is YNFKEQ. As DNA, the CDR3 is TGTGCCAGCAGCACAGGGATCGTTCAGTTCTTC. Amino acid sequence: CASSTGIVQFF.

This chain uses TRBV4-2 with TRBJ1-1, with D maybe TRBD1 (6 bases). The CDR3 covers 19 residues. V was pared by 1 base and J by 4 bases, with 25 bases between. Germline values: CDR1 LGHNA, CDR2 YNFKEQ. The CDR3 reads CASSQGSPGAEPWGTEAFF. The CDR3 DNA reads TGTGCCAGCAGCCAAGGTTCGCCGGGGGCGGAACCTTGGGGCACTGAAGCTTTCTTT.